These T cell receptor beta chains were read from a single sample in a study of CD8+ T cells in alopecia areata. The method was immunoSEQ multiplex PCR; TCRdb's version includes in-frame clones alone and lacks a portion of them. The sample has 120,000 or so clones, roughly 68% seen once. Material for sequencing was CD4+ T cells sorted from blood. Source of these receptors: a human donor in good health. The CDR3 runs from the conserved cysteine through the conserved F or W. The D gene is left open where the match is weak. Some rows mark clone size as missing; the rest say once, few, many or name a class of expanded clone.

TRBV5-6	-	-	TRBJ2-2	CASSFNTGELFF	TGTGCCAGCAGCTTCAACACCGGGGAGCTGTTTTTT
TRBV30	-	-	TRBJ2-1	CAWRRYNEQFF	TGTGCCTGGAGGCGGTACAATGAGCAGTTCTTC
TRBV29-1	TRBD1	-	TRBJ1-2	CSVTGGVGYGYTF	TGCAGCGTTACAGGGGGAGTCGGCTATGGCTACACCTTC
TRBV4-1	-	-	TRBJ1-1	CASSQEFARANTEAFF	TGCGCCAGCAGCCAAGAATTTGCCAGGGCGAACACTGAAGCTTTCTTT
TRBV29-1	-	-	TRBJ2-5	CSVVWGGETQYF	TGCAGCGTCGTATGGGGTGGAGAGACCCAGTACTTC
TRBV9	-	-	TRBJ1-6	CASSVGQNSPLHF	TGTGCCAGCAGCGTAGGGCAGAATTCACCCCTCCACTTT
TRBV7-2	TRBD1	once	TRBJ1-2	CASSPDRVGLYGYTF	TGTGCCAGCAGCCCAGACAGGGTTGGACTCTATGGCTACACCTTC
TRBV6-1	-	-	TRBJ1-1	CASREGSFEAFF	TGTGCCAGCAGGGAGGGCTCATTTGAAGCTTTCTTT
TRBV29-1	-	-	TRBJ1-1	CSVVGGTPGTEAFF	TGCAGCGTTGTAGGTGGGACACCGGGGACTGAAGCTTTCTTT
TRBV30	-	few	TRBJ2-3	CACQEGSVWDTQYF	TGTGCCTGTCAGGAAGGCTCGGTGTGGGATACGCAGTATTTT
TRBV4-1	TRBD2	-	TRBJ2-3	CASSPRTSGGVVYTQYF	TGCGCCAGCAGCCCACGGACTAGCGGGGGGGTAGTGTATACGCAGTATTTT